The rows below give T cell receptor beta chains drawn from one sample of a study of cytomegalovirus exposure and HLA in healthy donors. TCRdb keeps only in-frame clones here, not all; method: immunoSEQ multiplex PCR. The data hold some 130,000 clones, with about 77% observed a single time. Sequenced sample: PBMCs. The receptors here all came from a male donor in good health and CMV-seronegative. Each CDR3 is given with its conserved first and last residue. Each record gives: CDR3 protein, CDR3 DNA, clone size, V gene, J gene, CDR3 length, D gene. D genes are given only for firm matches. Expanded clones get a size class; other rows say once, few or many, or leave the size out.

CASSPLGETYNEQFF	TGCGCCAGCAGCCCGCTAGGGGAAACCTACAATGAGCAGTTCTTC	NA	TRBV5-1	TRBJ2-1	15	NA
CASSLASTTVETQYF	TGCGCCAGCAGCTTGGCCTCGACGACAGTAGAGACCCAGTACTTC	NA	TRBV5-1	TRBJ2-5	15	NA
CASSQVLVAVETQYF	TGCGCCAGCAGCCAAGTTCTAGTGGCGGTAGAGACCCAGTACTTC	NA	TRBV4-1	TRBJ2-5	15	NA
CASSSRDRKNSQYF	TGTGCCAGCAGCTCCAGGGACAGGAAAAACAGTCAGTACTTC	NA	TRBV7-2	TRBJ2-4	14	TRBD1
CASSLADWTGVHEQYF	TGTGCCAGCAGCTTAGCAGATTGGACAGGGGTTCACGAGCAGTACTTC	NA	TRBV7-2	TRBJ2-7	16	TRBD1
CASSRTGLTEAFF	TGTGCCAGCAGTCGAACGGGACTGACTGAAGCTTTCTTT	NA	TRBV6-5	TRBJ1-1	13	NA
CASSLLRESYNEQFF	TGCGCCAGCAGCTTGTTGCGGGAGAGTTACAATGAGCAGTTCTTC	NA	TRBV5-1	TRBJ2-1	15	TRBD2
CASSLIETGLTPLHF	TGTGCCAGCAGCTTAATCGAGACCGGACTGACGCCCCTCCACTTT	NA	TRBV7-2	TRBJ1-6	15	NA
CASSLRLLEQFF	TGTGCCAGCAGCCTGAGGCTTCTTGAGCAGTTCTTC	few	TRBV5-5	TRBJ2-1	12	NA
CASSIRGTRSTDTQYF	TGTGCCAGTAGTATTAGGGGGACACGTAGCACAGATACGCAGTATTTT	NA	TRBV19	TRBJ2-3	16	NA
CASSYSPGSGANVLTF	TGTGCCAGCAGTTACTCTCCCGGCTCTGGGGCCAACGTCCTGACTTTC	NA	TRBV6-5	TRBJ2-6	16	NA
CSVGPLQGSYNEQFF	TGCAGCGTTGGCCCCCTCCAGGGCTCCTACAATGAGCAGTTCTTC	NA	TRBV29-1	TRBJ2-1	15	NA
CASSGDSGNSPLHF	TGTGCCAGCAGTGGAGACAGTGGTAATTCACCCCTCCACTTT	few	TRBV6-5	TRBJ1-6	14	NA
CASSSQGAISYGYTF	TGTGCCAGCAGCTCCCAGGGGGCGATAAGCTATGGCTACACCTTC	few	TRBV13	TRBJ1-2	15	TRBD1
CATSREGGGGLDSQYF	TGTGCCACCAGCAGAGAGGGCGGGGGGGGATTGGACAGTCAGTACTTC	NA	TRBV15	TRBJ2-4	16	TRBD2
CASSGQGVNYGYTF	TGTGCCAGCAGTGGACAGGGGGTTAACTATGGCTACACCTTC	NA	TRBV25-1	TRBJ1-2	14	TRBD1
CASSPRAQETQYF	TGTGCCAGCAGCCCGAGGGCCCAAGAGACCCAGTACTTC	NA	TRBV7-2	TRBJ2-5	13	NA
CASGQQGWSEQFF	TGTGCCAGCGGACAACAGGGTTGGAGTGAGCAGTTCTTC	NA	TRBV7-9	TRBJ2-1	13	NA
CASSLRDSYEQYF	TGTGCCAGCAGTTTGAGGGACAGCTACGAGCAGTACTTC	few	TRBV27	TRBJ2-7	13	TRBD1
CASSNPAGLNTEAFF	TGTGCCAGTAGTAACCCGGCAGGGTTGAACACTGAAGCTTTCTTT	once	TRBV19	TRBJ1-1	15	NA
CASSEANPGLYELNTEAFF	TGTGCCAGCAGTGAAGCGAACCCCGGACTCTATGAATTGAACACTGAAGCTTTCTTT	NA	TRBV6-1	TRBJ1-1	19	NA
CASRENRGLTYTDTQYF	TGTGCCAGCAGGGAAAACAGGGGGTTGACCTACACAGATACGCAGTATTTT	NA	TRBV2	TRBJ2-3	17	TRBD1
CASSEGGQGLRDEQFF	TGTGCCAGCAGTGAAGGGGGACAGGGGCTCAGGGATGAGCAGTTCTTC	NA	TRBV2	TRBJ2-1	16	TRBD1
CASSSTRGSDTQYF	TGTGCCAGCAGCTCGACCAGGGGTTCGGATACGCAGTATTTT	NA	TRBV7-9	TRBJ2-3	14	NA
CASSYGSGGFYEQYF	TGTGCCAGCAGTTACGGGTCGGGAGGGTTCTACGAGCAGTACTTC	few	TRBV6-5	TRBJ2-7	15	TRBD2
CASSLSGTGGAEQYF	TGTGCCAGCAGCTTATCCGGGACAGGGGGCGCCGAGCAGTACTTC	NA	TRBV5-8	TRBJ2-7	15	TRBD1
CSVKTGLLAGPGELFF	TGCAGCGTCAAGACAGGGCTCCTAGCGGGACCCGGGGAGCTGTTTTTT	NA	TRBV29-1	TRBJ2-2	16	TRBD2
CASSPISGGPTDTQYF	TGTGCCAGCAGTCCTATTAGCGGGGGGCCCACAGATACGCAGTATTTT	NA	TRBV2	TRBJ2-3	16	TRBD2
CASSLNTISSYEQYF	TGTGCCAGCAGCTTGAACACCATCAGCTCCTACGAGCAGTACTTC	once	TRBV5-5	TRBJ2-7	15	NA
CASSPHRDSEAFF	TGTGCCAGCTCACCTCACCGGGACAGTGAAGCTTTCTTT	NA	TRBV18	TRBJ1-1	13	TRBD1
CASSRTGHISGNTIYF	TGTGCCAGCAGCCGAACGGGACACATCTCTGGAAACACCATATATTTT	NA	TRBV11-1	TRBJ1-3	16	NA
CASSLDGATNEKLFF	TGCGCCAGCAGCTTGGACGGGGCAACTAATGAAAAACTGTTTTTT	NA	TRBV5-1	TRBJ1-4	15	NA
CASREGQLNTEAFF	TGTGCCAGTAGGGAGGGACAGCTGAACACTGAAGCTTTCTTT	NA	TRBV19	TRBJ1-1	14	TRBD1
CASSDNYRVDTYNEQFF	TGTGCCAGCAGCGACAACTACAGGGTTGATACTTACAATGAGCAGTTCTTC	NA	TRBV9	TRBJ2-1	17	NA
CASSYAGDTEAFF	TGTGCCAGCAGTTACGCGGGGGACACTGAAGCTTTCTTT	NA	TRBV6-5	TRBJ1-1	13	NA
CASSPQDSAYEQYF	TGCGCCAGCAGCCCGCAGGATTCCGCCTACGAGCAGTACTTC	once	TRBV5-1	TRBJ2-7	14	NA
CASSIGSEEGRYF	TGTGCCAGCAGCATCGGTAGCGAGGAGGGCCGCTACTTC	NA	TRBV5-4	TRBJ2-7	13	NA
CATGGSRVPGELFF	TGTGCCACCGGGGGCAGTAGGGTTCCCGGGGAGCTGTTTTTT	NA	TRBV15	TRBJ2-2	14	NA
CASSREAGSGNTIYF	TGTGCCAGCAGCCGGGAGGCTGGCTCTGGAAACACCATATATTTT	NA	TRBV4-2	TRBJ1-3	15	NA
CASTLSSSGSSPYEQYF	TGCGCCAGCACTCTCTCCTCTAGCGGGTCGAGCCCCTACGAGCAGTACTTC	NA	TRBV10-2	TRBJ2-7	17	TRBD2
CASSSSNSDNEQFF	TGTGCCAGCAGCTCCTCCAATAGTGACAATGAGCAGTTCTTC	NA	TRBV4-2	TRBJ2-1	14	NA
CASSVGVLAGGGETQYF	TGTGCCAGCAGTGTGGGGGTGTTGGCGGGAGGTGGAGAGACCCAGTACTTC	NA	TRBV2	TRBJ2-5	17	TRBD2
CASRKDSPLQPQHF	TGTGCCAGTAGGAAGGACAGTCCCTTGCAGCCCCAGCATTTT	NA	TRBV27	TRBJ1-5	14	NA
CASSRGQGWTEAFF	TGTGCCAGCAGCCGGGGACAGGGGTGGACTGAAGCTTTCTTT	NA	TRBV11-2	TRBJ1-1	14	TRBD1
CASSLRQGRGDSNQPQHF	TGTGCCAGCAGCCTTCGACAGGGGCGCGGGGATAGCAATCAGCCCCAGCATTTT	once	TRBV28	TRBJ1-5	18	TRBD1